A single T cell receptor beta chain is shown here with its context. The identical CDR3 is also encoded by other nucleotide sequences in the sample. The data were taken from a study of blood T cell repertoires in COVID-19. Study information: The United States, Italy and Spain were the sources of the acute and convalescent COVID-19 samples.

In the original analysis: The assay estimated nucleated cells by amplifying reference gene primers. This table comes from immunoSEQ multiplex PCR, and its TCRdb copy is limited to in-frame clones, with some not included. V, J and clone size were drawn from that table, and D and trimming were deduced from the DNA. Counted here are roughly 250,000 clones, roughly 80% occurring once; the ten biggest clones make up less than 5.5%. Germline V lookup: CDR1 MNHEY, CDR2 SMNVEV (reference sequence). Trimming removed 3 bases at V and 7 bases at J, with 10 bases between. The CDR3 loop spans 14 amino acids. The receptor was isolated from a man aged 50-59 years with active or convalescent COVID-19. Input material: peripheral blood. The chain couples TRBV27 to TRBJ1-6; TRBD1 might be the D (6 bases). CDR3 bases: TGTGCCAGCAGTTTCCGACAGGCAAATTCACCCCTCCACTTT. Protein sequence: CASSFRQANSPLHF.